This paragraph reports one TCR beta chain. CDR3 length equals 14 residues. Trimming stripped 3 bases from V and 0 bases from J, with 7 bases between. Germline CDR1 SGHDT, CDR2 YYEEEE. Colonoscopy and blood draw happened at the same time. The entry originates in a study of pediatric ulcerative colitis. Using immunoSEQ multiplex PCR, the repertoire was profiled, and TCRdb retains in-frame clones only, with some absent. The sample has approximately 60,000 clones; approximately 87% are singletons. The rearrangement links TRBV5-6 to TRBJ1-3; D unresolved. The receptor's source is a boy between 10 and 17 years old with severe ulcerative colitis. Specimen: blood. The CDR3 DNA follows: TGTGCCAGCAGCTCGGGCCTCTCTGGAAACACCATATATTTT. Translated, it gives CASSSGLSGNTIYF.